The present TCR beta chain was sequenced within a study of beta chain features in type 1 diabetes. General study findings and limits: For Type 1 diabetes patients, all four CD4+ subsets carried TCRB CDR3s that were moderately but significantly shorter. These data did not resolve whether HLA type affects TCRB rearrangement. Shorter templates might be favored by PCR, and equally so in patients and in controls.

As every portion of the isolated RNA was reverse transcribed, the sequencing read expressed TCRB transcripts. Clones were read by immunoSEQ multiplex PCR, and TCRdb kept only the in-frame ones, dropping some. Counted here are hundreds of thousands of clones, about an eighth occurring once; the ten biggest clones make up 0.03% to 0.04%. The length of the CDR3 is 13 residues. Germline V gene lookup returns CDR1 MGHDK and CDR2 SYGVNS. The germline V and J ends were trimmed by 9 bases and 4 bases, with 15 bases remaining between them. As for this clone: Its antigen is undetermined.

The sequence was collected from a man between 18 and 35 years old with type 1 diabetes. The sample taken for sequencing was naive CD4+ T cells from blood. This chain uses TRBV25-1 with TRBJ2-5; a weak D match, TRBD1 (6 bases). This CDR3 is CASTKQGRETQYF. The DNA of the CDR3 is TGTGCCAGTACGAAACAGGGAAGAGAGACCCAGTACTTC.